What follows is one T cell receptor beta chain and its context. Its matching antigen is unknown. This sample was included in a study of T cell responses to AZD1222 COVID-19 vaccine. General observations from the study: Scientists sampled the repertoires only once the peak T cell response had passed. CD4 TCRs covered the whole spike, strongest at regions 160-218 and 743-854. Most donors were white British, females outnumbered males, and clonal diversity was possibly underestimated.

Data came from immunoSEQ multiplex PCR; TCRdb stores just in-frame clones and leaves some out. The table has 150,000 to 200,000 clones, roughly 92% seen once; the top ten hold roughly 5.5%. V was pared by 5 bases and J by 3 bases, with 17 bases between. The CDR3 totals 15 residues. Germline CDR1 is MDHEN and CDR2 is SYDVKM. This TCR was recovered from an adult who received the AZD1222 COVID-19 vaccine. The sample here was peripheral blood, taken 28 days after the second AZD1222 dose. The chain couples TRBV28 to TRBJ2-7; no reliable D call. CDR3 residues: CASSLLTENHYEQYF. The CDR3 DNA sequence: TGTGCCAGCAGTCTCCTCACCGAAAATCACTACGAGCAGTACTTC.